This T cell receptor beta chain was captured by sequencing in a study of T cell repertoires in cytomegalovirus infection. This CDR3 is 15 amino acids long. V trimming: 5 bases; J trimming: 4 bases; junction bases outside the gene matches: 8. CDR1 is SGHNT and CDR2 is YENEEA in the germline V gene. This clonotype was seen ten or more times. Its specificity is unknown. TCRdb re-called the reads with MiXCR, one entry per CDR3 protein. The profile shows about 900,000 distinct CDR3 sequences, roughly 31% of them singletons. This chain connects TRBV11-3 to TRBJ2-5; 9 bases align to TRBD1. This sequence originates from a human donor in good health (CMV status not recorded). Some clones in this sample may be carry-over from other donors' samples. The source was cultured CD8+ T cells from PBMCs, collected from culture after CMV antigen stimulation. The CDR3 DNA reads TGTGCCAGCAGCCCCGGGACAGGGTTGGTAGAGACCCAGTACTTC. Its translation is CASSPGTGLVETQYF. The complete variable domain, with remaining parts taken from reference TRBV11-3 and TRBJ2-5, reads EAGVVQSPRYKIIEKKQPVAFWCNPISGHNTLYWYLQNLGQGPELLIRYENEEAVDDSQLPKDRFSAERLKGVDSTLKIQPAELGDSAVYLCASSPGTGLVETQYFGPGTRLLVL.